The text below deals with one T cell receptor beta chain. The sample originates from a study of CD8 T cells in acute hepatitis C reinfection. Study-wide context: Sequences come from NS3-1073-specific CD8+ T cells, during acute infection and after clearance.

V shed 6 bases, J shed 1 base, and the junction held 7 bases outside the gene matches. This CDR3 has 15 amino acids. The germline CDR1 and CDR2 sequences are SNHLY and FYNNEI. Profiling relied on immunoSEQ multiplex PCR, and the TCRdb table lists in-frame clones only, not all of them. Among approximately 39,000 clones listed, approximately 87% were seen once. Stated time point: naive CD8 control sorted from an acute-time-point sample. The sequenced sample was naive CD8+ T cells from PBMCs. The source is a man aged 25-45 years with chronic hepatitis C. This rearrangement joins TRBV2 to TRBJ2-7, with 9 bases lining up with TRBD1. CDR3 region: CASRGGGTGSYEQYF. Written as DNA, the CDR3 is TGTGCCAGCAGGGGGGGTGGGACAGGGTCCTACGAGCAGTACTTC.